The next 3 T cell receptor beta chains were all read from a single sample in a study of monozygotic twins with inflammatory bowel disease. From the 5' RACE reads, TCRdb lists one entry per CDR3 protein and no DNA. This repertoire includes 350,000 to 500,000 distinct CDR3 sequences. Source material: blood. The source of these receptors is a human donor with ulcerative colitis or Crohn's disease, or a healthy co-twin of an affected twin (not recorded which).

V gene TRBV20-1 combines with J gene TRBJ1-5. CDR3 length equals 12 residues. Germline values: CDR1 DFQATT, CDR2 SNEGSKA (reference sequence). CDR3 sequence reads: CSAGRPNQPQHF.

This chain connects TRBV4-1 to TRBJ2-5; the D call of TRBD2 rests on TCRdb alone, since no DNA is present to check it. This CDR3 contains 15 residues. Per germline, CDR1 MGHRA and CDR2 YSYEKL. The CDR3 loop reads CASSQSSVFRETQYF.

This chain uses TRBV9 with TRBJ2-7; TCRdb selects TRBD1, and the lack of DNA leaves this call unchecked. Germline V gene lookup returns CDR1 SGDLS and CDR2 YYNGEE. The CDR3 has 14 amino acids. This chain's CDR3 is CASSVGDRVGEQYF.